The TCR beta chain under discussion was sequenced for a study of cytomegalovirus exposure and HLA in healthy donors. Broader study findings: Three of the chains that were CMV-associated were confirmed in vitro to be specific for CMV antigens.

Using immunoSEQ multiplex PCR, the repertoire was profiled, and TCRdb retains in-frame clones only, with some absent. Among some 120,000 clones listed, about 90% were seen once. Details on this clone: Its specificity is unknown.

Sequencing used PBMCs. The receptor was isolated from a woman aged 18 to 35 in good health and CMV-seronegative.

The CDR3 bases are TGTGCCAGCAGGTCCGAAGGGGTTATGGGCTACACCTTC. It specifies CASRSEGVMGYTF. V is TRBV27 and J is TRBJ1-2; a possible D gene is TRBD1 (5 bases). The germline V gene has CDR1 MNHEY and CDR2 SMNVEV (reference sequence). The V and J ends lost 6 bases and 8 bases respectively, with 16 bases between them. The CDR3 contains 13 residues.